This TCR beta chain was observed in a study of T cells in Graves' hyperthyroidism and ophthalmopathy (dated by TCRdb to between 2018 and 2021). About the full investigation: Peripheral blood samples were taken at the time of initial diagnosis, prior to any treatment. TCR V-J signatures able to tell the groups apart were searched for in a discovery cohort of 100 patients, of whom around 43 had Graves' ophthalmopathy and around 56 had stable Graves' hyperthyroidism. Prospective prediction of ophthalmopathy was tested in an independent validation cohort consisting of some 18 hyperthyroidism patients and some 17 patients who later progressed to ophthalmopathy. The 75 to 100 discovery patients were randomly split 7:3 into training and test sets. Thyroid tissue and blood T-cell repertoires from six Graves' hyperthyroidism patients were also compared in the study. After blood sampling, hyperthyroidism patients were treated with methimazole at a starting dose of 30 mg daily, and ophthalmopathy patients were treated with high-dose intravenous methylprednisolone. The paper reports TCR Vbeta CDR3 sequencing of some 140 peripheral blood samples: under 45 ophthalmopathy, about 75 hyperthyroidism and approximately 17 progressor patients.

To note about this clonotype: The antigen it binds to is not known. No quality values exist for individual bases; no much larger clone is one base distant.

Points the paper makes about the study in general: In cross-validation, a model built on a 13 V-J signature told ophthalmopathy apart from stable hyperthyroidism with about 90% sensitivity and roughly 81% specificity, and in testing the same model reached 80%/75%. Sample size was not statistically predetermined, and blinding of investigators to group allocation was not performed. Most expanded thyroid clonotypes (frequency above 0.001) were also detected in blood, suggesting blood repertoires may reflect thyroid immune responses. In validation, the model predicted progression to ophthalmopathy with approximately 70% sensitivity and approximately 74% specificity, a median of approximately 6.5 months before onset.

The TCR beta CDR3 regions were amplified from the RNA transcripts. The TCR CDR3 was subjected to a first round of RT-PCR using the HTBI primer set and the Qiagen OneStep RT-PCR kit. Libraries were constructed in a second round of multiplex PCR, after which size selection and purification were performed. Sequencing of the libraries was done on an Illumina HiSeq2000 using paired-end 100 bp reads. Per the source publication's procedure: SOAPnuke was used to process the raw data, removing reads that contained adapters or uncalled bases, had a mean Phred below 15, or lacked an exact match to the constant primer or identifier. High-quality paired reads were merged using COPE v1.2.5, and each unique nucleotide sequence was defined as a clonotype. MiTCR v1.1 was used to align the clonotypes against IMGT TRBV, TRBD and TRBJ reference segments. The analysis was restricted to V-J combinations with a frequency above 0.0001, which together covered approximately 99% of the repertoires. A TCS score was defined as the ratio between F50 (clonal expansion) and ExV (chaos), using BLOSUM62-based TCRdist between CDR3 peptides within each V-J. Welch's t-statistics and random forest reduced several hundred V-J features to 10 to 15, which were used in a naive Bayes classifier (R e1071). The raw public reads went through TCRdb reprocessing: fastp at Q25, MiXCR clone calling, in-frame beta chains kept. Each CDR3 protein gets just one entry, which takes the most common genes and DNA from the rows behind it. The authors' filters were not applied to this entry. This sample has some 500,000 distinct CDR3 sequences in its table, and more than 15% of those were observed once. The ten top clones hold over 25% of the sample.

Based on the germline V gene (reference sequence), the CDR1 and CDR2 sequences are LNHNV and YYDKDF. The CDR3, from cysteine to phenylalanine, totals 17 residues. Only the CDR3 region is kept as DNA, spanning 51 bases read in frame from base 1. Trimming takes 5 bases off V and 4 bases off J; junction bases not matched to a gene: 6. In the ophthalmopathy patients, disease was moderately to severely active, with a Clinical Activity Score of 3 or more, a NOSPECS grade of 4 or more, and a duration of less than 3 months. The study excluded patients with uncontrolled infections, other autoimmune diseases, pregnancy or lactation. Diagnoses were based on clinical symptoms, serum thyroxine and TRAb, thyroid ultrasound and orbital computed tomography. PBMCs were separated from roughly 10 ml of fresh peripheral blood using Ficoll-Paque density gradient centrifugation. Trizol reagent was used to extract total RNA, and RNA quality was then checked on an Agilent 2100 Bioanalyzer.

Sequenced input: blood. The sequence joins TRBV15 to TRBJ2-1; 15 of the junction bases match TRBD2. The sequence was obtained from a woman aged 25 to 39 with Graves' ophthalmopathy. DNA sequence: TGTGCCACCAGCCGGACTAGCGGGAGGGCCCTTTACAATGAGCAGTTCTTC. This encodes CATSRTSGRALYNEQFF.